This T cell receptor beta chain is from a study of cytomegalovirus exposure and HLA in healthy donors (dated by TCRdb to the late 2010s). Background for the entire study: In an earlier analysis of approximately 640 of the donors, 276 Gb of sequence data and just under 120 million unique TCR beta sequences from 150 million to 200 million T cells were reported. An early release covering roughly 600 HLA-typed donors comprised approximately 300 gigabases of sequencing data and tens of millions of unique TCR sequences. Among the roughly 410 genotyped donors, 81% belonged to the genetic ancestry cluster associated with self-reported Caucasian donors. The study aimed to test whether signatures of past pathogen exposure could be identified by cataloging public T cell receptors. Using immunosequencing, the study profiled T cell repertoires from fewer than 700 subjects and related those repertoires to cytomegalovirus serostatus. Along with the approximately 700-subject first cohort, a separate validation cohort of over 90 different subjects was used. To predict cytomegalovirus infection status, the study brought together high-throughput TCR immunosequencing, statistical association of individual TCRs with disease status, and machine learning. To study patterns of TCR occurrence, a later analysis re-analyzed previously published TCR beta repertoires from hundreds of donors and added high-resolution HLA genotyping. The later analysis used no new phenotypic data to find candidate immune exposures, relying instead on TCR beta sequences and their occurrence across donors. An earlier analysis of around 540 of the donors applied high-throughput TCR beta sequencing to assess whether each TCR beta V gene segment acted as functional or pseudogenic. Alongside the repertoire data, information on donor age, sex, ethnicity and CMV serostatus was compiled. A later genetic analysis used genome-wide SNP genotypes for about 60% of the roughly 700 donors, treating that subset as a discovery cohort. Every repertoire in the discovery cohort had been generated on one and the same sequencing platform. Both class I and class II loci were covered by HLA typing, at four-digit resolution. Typing coverage varied by locus: roughly 629-630 donors for A, B, C, DRB1 and DQB1; some 520 for DQA1; more than 600 for DPA1; approximately 490 for DPB1. Roughly five DR-DQ haplotypes were treated as single units for association and clustering because of strong linkage in the cohort. Among around 400 genotyped donors of the cohort, an average of 235,054 unique TCR beta nucleotide sequences were sequenced per donor, around 20% of them non-productive.

What the work shows at the level of the full study, not this receptor alone: According to a later analysis, TCR association rates differed among HLA loci, with DRB1 alleles showing the most associated TCRs and HLA-C alleles showing the fewest. Three of the identified cytomegalovirus-associated TCR beta chains were confirmed in vitro to be specific for cytomegalovirus antigens. The presence/absence analyses assumed that sequencing depth was roughly uniform across donors, and that assumption may not be true. Because HLA typing was missing for some donors at each locus, association tests included only the typed subset. Because counts were too low, 15 to 20 rarely observed V segments, including chromosome 9 orphons, were excluded from the earlier analysis of 500 to 700 of the donors. The sequencing pipeline was judged likely to have produced a cluster of highly shared sequence variants as a technical artifact. In a later analysis, 16,951 TCR beta sequences were associated with specific HLA alleles at a false discovery rate of 0.05. A total of 164 TCR beta chains were listed by the study as associated with cytomegalovirus. Some IMGT-functional V segments, including TRBV6-2 and TRBV6-3, could not be distinguished by the 87-base-pair reads and were therefore excluded. Linkage disequilibrium might explain the correlated functional status among segregating V segments, but an unknown experimental factor could not be ruled out. Immune exposure information for the cohort was limited to CMV serostatus. The classifier was reported to diagnose cytomegalovirus status with high specificity and sensitivity in both the original cohort and the validation cohort. A further reported finding was that TCR beta sequences accurately predicted the HLA-A and HLA-B alleles for most subjects in the first cohort. It was suggested by the authors that the approach could potentially be generalized to other disease states and immunological phenotypes. In an earlier analysis of some 550 of the donors, most TCR beta V segments were observed in productive rearrangements about 87% or about 30% of the time, broadly matching IMGT annotations. V-gene and J-gene trimming of TCR beta chains was associated with a missense DCLRE1C variant in a later genetic analysis, and the association was replicated in an independent cohort. According to a later analysis, parvovirus B19, influenza, CMV and Epstein-Barr virus appeared linked to several top co-occurrence clusters. A later genetic analysis reported fewer N-insertions in productive TCRs among donors in an Asian-associated ancestry cluster than the roughly 700-donor mean. Most TCR sequences were observed very rarely across donors, whereas some public TCRs were present in many individuals. A later analysis found that HLA-associated TCR beta chains were more clonally expanded and had lower generation probabilities than equally common non-associated chains. Strong co-occurrence of HLA alleles, especially DR and DQ, made assigning TCR associations to individual alleles difficult. The cohort was sequenced for TCR beta chains only, and without alpha or paired-chain data the features that could be detected were limited. In a later analysis, most CMV-associated TCR beta chains were found to appear HLA-restricted, with HLA associations seemingly driven largely by CMV exposure.

In the case of this clone: Its antigen is still unknown. It has no much larger one-base neighbor in the sample; base qualities were not kept.

Libraries were prepared through the immunoSEQ multiplex PCR assay. For the multiplex PCR, a mixture combining 60 forward primers for TCR Vbeta segments and 13 reverse primers for TCR Jbeta segments was used. The CDR3 region of rearranged TCR beta genes was amplified from genomic DNA with a multiplex PCR assay. The Illumina HiSeq System was used to sequence the amplified TCR beta libraries as 87-base-pair reads. As for the authors' bioinformatics: A later analysis tallied 80 million to 95 million unique TCR beta chains across the 666 repertoires, and about 12 million of those chains were shared by two or more donors. Raw reads were error-corrected and collapsed into unique sequences by a nearest-neighbor algorithm in which closely related sequences were merged to remove PCR and sequencing errors. Alignment of CDR3 sequences to IMGT reference sequences was used to assign V, D and J gene segments. For a sequence to be retained, a match of at least six nucleotides to both a V gene segment and a J gene segment was required. A rearrangement counted as productive if the CDR3 had no stop codons and remained in frame with V and J, and every other rearrangement counted as non-productive. CDR3 was defined by IMGT convention, running from the second conserved V-encoded cysteine to the conserved J-encoded phenylalanine. In an earlier analysis of roughly 580 of the donors, sequences lacking an unambiguous match to a single V gene segment were excluded. In an earlier analysis of a few hundred of the donors, V segments were called functional above 56.7% productive rearrangements and were called segregating when the between-donor standard deviation exceeded 5%. To diagnose cytomegalovirus status from the catalog of TCR beta chain sequences, a statistical classification framework was built. In a later analysis, TCR nucleotide sequences were compared against IMGT/GENE-DB human TR gene sequences so that V and J genes could be assigned. Using the TCRdist pipeline, a later analysis assigned CDR3 sequences along with most-parsimonious VDJ recombination scenarios. In a later analysis, each TCR beta chain was defined by its CDR3 amino acid sequence together with its V-gene family, and reads without a unique V-gene family were excluded. In a later analysis, approximately 640 highly shared, low-generation-probability nucleotide sequences were removed to address suspected cross-contamination and a sequencing artifact. A later analysis calculated a clonal expansion index for each public chain from normalized within-repertoire ranks of inferred template counts. A later analysis computed generation probabilities with a VDJ recombination model fitted to out-of-frame rearrangements, and checked the results against IGoR. In a later analysis, hypergeometric tests were used to score TCR-TCR, TCR-HLA and TCR-CMV co-occurrence, with a repertoire-size bias correction applied to TCR pairs. A later analysis estimated false discovery rates by permuting HLA or CMV assignments 20 times. In a later analysis, co-occurring TCRs were grouped using DBSCAN, with TCRdist sequence similarity added in when clustering inside HLA-allele-positive subsets. For co-occurrence clustering, repertoires with fewer than 30,000 or more than 120,000 public chains were excluded, along with 5 or 6 repertoires with anomalous nucleotide sharing. Sourced from immuneACCESS, this table was stored by TCRdb with only in-frame sequences that have V and J called. A share of the clones is absent; for the studies checked, an unresolved V gene accounts for under half, and the remainder has no known explanation. V and J calls and clone size are those listed in that table; D and trimming were worked out from the DNA. The sample includes some 100,000 clones, with roughly 80% observed a single time. The ten biggest clones cover 1.2% of the sample.

The cohort was made up of under 800 healthy bone marrow donors. At the time of sampling, every cohort member was nominally healthy, though immune exposures that went unrecorded were likely present. The donor was CMV seropositive and was included in the group of some 290 seropositive cohort members. Each donor provided a peripheral blood sample, and peripheral blood mononuclear cells were used for TCR beta sequencing. Genomic DNA was extracted from the blood cell samples with the Qiagen DNeasy Blood Extraction Kit. V ends up 6 bases short and J 2 bases short, with an unmatched junction base count of 4. The germline V gene provides CDR1 MNHNS and CDR2 SASEGT. The CDR3, from cysteine to phenylalanine, totals 15 residues. CDR3 DNA only is kept here, 45 bases in frame from base 1.

This receptor was identified in a girl aged 2 to 10 in good health and CMV-seropositive. The rearrangement joined TRBV6-1 to TRBJ2-1, with 10 junctional bases fitting TRBD2. The specimen was PBMCs. The CDR3 corresponds to CASRTGTSAYNEQFF. The nucleotides read TGTGCCAGCAGAACCGGGACTAGCGCCTACAATGAGCAGTTCTTC.